Below are 24 T cell receptor beta chains sequenced from a single sample in a study of blood T cell repertoires in COVID-19. The table came from immunoSEQ multiplex PCR; TCRdb's copy has only in-frame clones and leaves some out. The sample lists roughly 120,000 clones; approximately 84% were seen once. Source material: peripheral blood. These receptors all come from a man between 70 and 80 years old with acute or convalescent COVID-19.

V gene TRBV5-1 combines with J gene TRBJ2-4; tentative D call: TRBD2 (5 bases). Trimming took off 4 bases at V and 3 bases at J, with 14 bases between the two ends. Looked up from germline, CDR1 is SGHRS and CDR2 is YFSETQ. The CDR3 loop spans 15 amino acids. The chain's CDR3 is CASSPGYGGKNIQYF. In nucleotides, the CDR3 is TGCGCCAGCAGCCCGGGTTACGGAGGCAAAAACATTCAGTACTTC.

The V call is TRBV6-1, the J call TRBJ1-1, with D perhaps matching TRBD1 (6 bases). V shed 2 bases and J shed 1 base, with 20 bases lying between them. Germline V gene data show CDR1 as MNHNS and CDR2 as SASEGT. The CDR3 has 18 amino acids. CDR3 sequence: CASSELPDSPTRNTEAFF. The CDR3 nucleotides read TGTGCCAGCAGTGAATTGCCGGACAGTCCCACCCGGAACACTGAAGCTTTCTTT.

This clone was seen only once. The rearrangement uses TRBV28 and TRBJ1-2; 7 nucleotides line up with TRBD1. Germline V gene data show CDR1 as MDHEN and CDR2 as SYDVKM. The CDR3 consists of 12 residues. The J segment lost 8 bases and the V segment lost 6 bases, leaving 6 bases of the junction unmatched. Here the CDR3 DNA reads TGTGCCAGCAGCCGGACAGGCTACGGCTACACCTTC. Protein: CASSRTGYGYTF.

The chain joins TRBV6-2 or TRBV6-3 to TRBJ2-4; maybe TRBD1 (6 bases). V was cut by 6 bases and J by 0 bases, with 12 bases left in between. The V gene's germline CDR1 is MNHEY and CDR2 SVGEGT. This CDR3 has 15 amino acids. CDR3 bases: TGTGCCAGCAGCCAATTAGGGGGAGCCAAAAACATTCAGTACTTC. This sequence encodes CASSQLGGAKNIQYF.

J is TRBJ2-5 and V is TRBV5-1; 12 bases are a match to TRBD2. J lost 4 bases, V lost 4 bases, and 5 bases had no gene match. The CDR3 sequence is 15 residues long. CDR1 is SGHRS, CDR2 YFSETQ, per germline. CDR3 region: CASSLGLAGIETQYF. CDR3 DNA: TGCGCCAGCAGCCTCGGACTAGCGGGGATAGAGACCCAGTACTTC.

The chain uses TRBV10-3 and TRBJ1-6, with unresolved D. Germline values: CDR1 ENHRY, CDR2 SYGVKD. Trimming stripped 3 bases from V and 6 bases from J, with 9 bases between. CDR3 length: 14 residues. The CDR3 bases are TGTGCCATCAGTGACACCGGGAGTAATTCACCCCTCCACTTT. Amino acid sequence: CAISDTGSNSPLHF.

This rearrangement joins TRBV19 to TRBJ1-2; D uncertain. The CDR3 extends over 12 amino acids. Germline CDR1 reads LNHDA; CDR2 reads SQIVND (reference sequence). The V and J ends lost 6 bases and 7 bases respectively, with 12 bases between them. CDR3: CASSPTPFGYTF. CDR3 in DNA: TGTGCCAGTAGCCCTACCCCTTTTGGCTACACCTTC. Variable domain in full (rest from reference TRBV19 and TRBJ1-2): DGGITQSPKYLFRKEGQNVTLSCEQNLNHDAMYWYRQDPGQGLRLIYYSQIVNDFQKGDIAEGYSVSREKKESFPLTVTSAQKNPTAFYLCASSPTPFGYTFGSGTRLTVV.

This rearrangement joins TRBV15 to TRBJ2-5; tentative D call: TRBD1 (5 bases). The germline V gene encodes CDR1 LNHNV and CDR2 YYDKDF (reference sequence). The V end lost 6 bases, the J end lost 5 bases, and 13 bases lay between the germline ends. The CDR3 covers 13 residues. The CDR3 DNA reads TGTGCCACCAGTATCAGGGTCGGGGAGACCCAGTACTTC. Encoded protein: CATSIRVGETQYF.

The chain recombines TRBV15 with TRBJ2-7, with 10 bases identical to TRBD1. This CDR3 is 19 amino acids long. CDR1 LNHNV and CDR2 YYDKDF come from the germline V gene (reference sequence). Trimming cost V 0 bases and J 0 bases; bases outside gene matches: 11. CDR3 DNA: TGTGCCACCAGCAGAGACCCATCCCCCGGGACAGGGGTCTCCTACGAGCAGTACTTC. Its translation is CATSRDPSPGTGVSYEQYF.

By share of the sample, this clone is large. The gene calls are TRBV7-9 and TRBJ1-2; D not resolved. The CDR3 extends over 16 amino acids. Per germline, CDR1 SEHNR and CDR2 FQNEAQ (reference sequence). Trimming took off 6 bases at V and 0 bases at J, with 17 bases between the two ends. CDR3 residues: CASSFPVGVTNYGYTF. The DNA of the CDR3 is TGTGCCAGCAGTTTTCCCGTCGGGGTGACTAACTATGGCTACACCTTC.

This chain links TRBV6-1 with TRBJ1-6; 9 bases map to TRBD1. CDR1 and CDR2 from the germline V gene are MNHNS and SASEGT. The CDR3 runs 16 residues. After removal of 0 bases from V and 9 bases from J, the junction contained 6 bases not matched to a gene. The CDR3 here is CASSEAGDRDFSPLHF. DNA of the CDR3: TGTGCCAGCAGTGAAGCGGGGGACAGGGATTTTTCACCCCTCCACTTT.

The V gene is TRBV6-6, the J gene TRBJ1-2, with TRBD1 as a possible D gene (5 bases). Germline V gene sequence: CDR1 MNHNY, CDR2 SVGAGI (reference sequence). The CDR3 consists of 13 residues. Trimming removed 7 bases at V and 1 base at J, with 10 bases between. The CDR3 is CASTPGRNYGYTF. The CDR3 DNA is TGTGCCAGCACCCCAGGGCGTAACTATGGCTACACCTTC.

The genes are TRBV7-2 and TRBJ2-3; 9 bases fit TRBD2. Germline lookup yields CDR1 SGHTA and CDR2 FQGNSA. The CDR3 is 14 residues long. Trimming at V came to 5 bases and at J to 3 bases, leaving 3 bases not matched to a gene. As DNA, the CDR3 is TGTGCCAGCAGCCCTGCGGGGGGGACAGATACGCAGTATTTT. It specifies CASSPAGGTDTQYF.

The J gene is TRBJ1-4, the V gene TRBV28, with 7 bases that match TRBD1. CDR3 length: 17 amino acids. Looked up from germline, CDR1 is MDHEN and CDR2 is SYDVKM. Trimming took 6 bases from V and 5 from J; bases not matched to a gene: 15. The CDR3 here is CASRLTGWYGLNEKLFF. DNA of the CDR3: TGTGCCAGCAGGTTGACAGGGTGGTATGGTTTAAATGAAAAACTGTTTTTT. The whole variable domain, filled in from reference TRBV28 and TRBJ1-4, reads DVKVTQSSRYLVKRTGEKVFLECVQDMDHENMFWYRQDPGLGLRLIYFSYDVKMKEKGDIPEGYSVSREKKERFSLILESASTNQTSMYLCASRLTGWYGLNEKLFFGSGTQLSVL.

J is TRBJ2-1 and V is TRBV3-1 (or the pseudogene TRBV3-2); 10 bases are shared with TRBD2. The CDR3 contains 15 residues. V shed 6 bases, J shed 3 bases, and the junction held 5 bases outside the gene matches. The germline CDR1 and CDR2 sequences are LGHDT and YNNKEL (reference sequence). The CDR3 sequence: CASSAGTSVYNEQFF. The CDR3 DNA reads as TGTGCCAGCAGTGCCGGGACTAGCGTCTACAATGAGCAGTTCTTC.

This chain uses TRBV10-3 with TRBJ1-1; 7 positions match TRBD1. V lost 3 bases, J lost 3 bases, and 4 bases stayed unmatched. The germline CDR1 and CDR2 sequences are ENHRY and SYGVKD. The CDR3 is made up of 14 amino acids. In nucleotides, the CDR3 is TGTGCCATCAGTGAAAGGGGGCCCGACACTGAAGCTTTCTTT. It is translated as CAISERGPDTEAFF.

This clone was counted once. The rearrangement links TRBV5-1 to TRBJ2-5, with 14 bases lining up with TRBD2. The germline V gene has CDR1 SGHRS and CDR2 YFSETQ. Germline trimming cut 5 bases from V and 2 bases from J; bases unmatched to any gene: 2. The CDR3 has 15 amino acids. In DNA, the CDR3 is TGCGCCAGCAGTTGGACTAGCGGGGGGCAAGAGACCCAGTACTTC. Amino acids: CASSWTSGGQETQYF.

In DNA, the CDR3 is TGTGCCAGCAGCTTACCCCCGGGGGAGGGGTCCTACGAGCAGTACTTC. It specifies CASSLPPGEGSYEQYF. This chain uses TRBV7-9 with TRBJ2-7, with 7 bases lining up with TRBD2. The CDR3 length is 16 residues. Germline values: CDR1 SEHNR, CDR2 FQNEAQ (reference sequence). V lost 2 bases, J lost 1 base, and 8 bases stayed unmatched.

CDR3 region: CASSLRGQGAGGELFF. Written as DNA, the CDR3 is TGCGCCAGCAGTTTAAGAGGACAGGGGGCCGGCGGGGAGCTGTTTTTT. The chain combines TRBV5-1 with TRBJ2-2; 11 nucleotides line up with TRBD1. After removal of 5 bases from V and 7 bases from J, the junction contained 10 bases not matched to a gene. This CDR3 region has 16 residues. Looked up from germline, CDR1 is SGHRS and CDR2 is YFSETQ.

V usage is TRBV7-6 and J usage is TRBJ2-5; D is possibly TRBD2 (5 bases). V lost 5 bases and J 4 bases, leaving 11 bases between the germline ends. Germline V lookup: CDR1 SGHVS, CDR2 FNYEAQ. The CDR3 contains 13 residues. This CDR3 reads CASSQRAVETQYF. The CDR3 nucleotides are TGTGCCAGCAGCCAGAGGGCGGTAGAGACCCAGTACTTC.

The chain is built from TRBV5-1 and TRBJ1-2, with TRBD1 matching 7 bases. V was clipped by 3 bases and J by 4 bases; unmatched bases: 3. This CDR3 region has 13 residues. CDR1 and CDR2 from the germline V gene are SGHRS and YFSETQ. The CDR3 loop reads CASSSTGLYGYTF. Here the CDR3 DNA reads TGCGCCAGCAGCTCGACAGGGCTCTATGGCTACACCTTC.

This clone was seen at least ten times. The chain carries TRBV7-9 and TRBJ1-5; no clear D gene. The ends were cut back, 3 bases at V and 1 base at J, with 10 bases in the middle. The CDR3 loop spans 15 amino acids. The germline V gene encodes CDR1 SEHNR and CDR2 FQNEAQ (reference sequence). The CDR3 loop is CASSLGGGSNQPQHF. CDR3 nucleotide sequence: TGTGCCAGCAGCTTGGGTGGAGGGAGCAATCAGCCCCAGCATTTT.

The chain is built from TRBV15 and TRBJ2-2; D is uncertain. The CDR3 length is 17 residues. V lost 0 bases to trimming and J lost 6 bases, with 17 bases between them. The germline V gene encodes CDR1 LNHNV and CDR2 YYDKDF (reference sequence). CDR3 nucleotides: TGTGCCACCAGCAGAGATTCTTCGTCGCGGAAGGCCGGGGAGCTGTTTTTT. The encoded protein is CATSRDSSSRKAGELFF.

This clone was observed a few times. The V call is TRBV10-2, the J call TRBJ1-2; no clear D. Germline V lookup: CDR1 WSHSY, CDR2 SAAADI. This CDR3 is built from 12 residues. V was cut by 5 bases and J by 4 bases, with 8 bases left in between. The CDR3 sequence is CASSQATYGYTF. In DNA, the CDR3 is TGCGCCAGCAGTCAGGCTACCTATGGCTACACCTTC.